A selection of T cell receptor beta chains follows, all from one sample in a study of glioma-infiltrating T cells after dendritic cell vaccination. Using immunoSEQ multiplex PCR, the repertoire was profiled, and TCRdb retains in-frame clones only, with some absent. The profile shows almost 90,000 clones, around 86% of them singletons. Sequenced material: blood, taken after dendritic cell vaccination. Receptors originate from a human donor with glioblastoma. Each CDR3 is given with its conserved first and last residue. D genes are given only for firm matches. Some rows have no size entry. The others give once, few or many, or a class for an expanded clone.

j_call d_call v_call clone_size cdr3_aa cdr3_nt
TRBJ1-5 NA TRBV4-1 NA CASSQAPSQGRGNQPQHF TGCGCCAGCAGCCAAGCCCCCTCCCAGGGGAGAGGCAATCAGCCCCAGCATTTT
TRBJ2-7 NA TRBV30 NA CAWVGQISYEQYF TGTGCCTGGGTCGGACAAATCTCCTACGAGCAGTACTTC
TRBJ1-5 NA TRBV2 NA CASSEGRANQPQHF TGTGCCAGCAGTGAGGGGAGGGCGAATCAGCCCCAGCATTTT
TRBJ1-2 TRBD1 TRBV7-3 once CASSSGGRGRGNYGYTF TGTGCCAGCAGCTCGGGGGGGAGGGGGCGCGGTAACTATGGCTACACCTTC
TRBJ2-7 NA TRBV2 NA CASSERAQKTYEQYF TGTGCCAGCAGTGAGAGGGCCCAGAAAACATACGAGCAGTACTTC
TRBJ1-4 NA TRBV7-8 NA CASSFMRDGEKLFF TGTGCCAGCAGCTTCATGAGGGATGGGGAAAAACTGTTTTTT
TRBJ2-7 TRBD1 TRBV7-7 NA CASSRGQGTSYEQYF TGTGCCAGCAGCCGGGGACAGGGGACCTCCTACGAGCAGTACTTC
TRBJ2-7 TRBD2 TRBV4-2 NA CASSTSGGRYEQYF TGTGCCAGCAGTACTAGCGGGGGCCGCTACGAGCAGTACTTC
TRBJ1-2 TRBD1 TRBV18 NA CASSLSDREGGYTF TGTGCCAGCTCACTATCGGACAGGGAGGGTGGCTACACCTTC
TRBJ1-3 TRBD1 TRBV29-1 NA CSVEQDRFAGNTIYF TGCAGCGTTGAGCAGGACAGGTTCGCTGGAAACACCATATATTTT
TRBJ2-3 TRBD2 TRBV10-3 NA CAISWRGDTDTQYF TGTGCCATCAGTTGGCGGGGGGACACAGATACGCAGTATTTT
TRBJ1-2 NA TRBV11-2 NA CASSLVYRVGASYGYTF TGTGCCAGCAGCTTAGTATACAGGGTGGGAGCGAGCTATGGCTACACCTTC
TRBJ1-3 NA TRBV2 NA CASSEGLSSGNTIYF TGTGCCAGCAGTGAGGGACTTTCCTCTGGAAACACCATATATTTT
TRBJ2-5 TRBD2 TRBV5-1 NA CASRPDSGGIQETQYF TGCGCCAGCAGACCAGATAGCGGGGGCATCCAAGAGACCCAGTACTTC
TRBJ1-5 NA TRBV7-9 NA CASSFGQSSNQPQHF TGTGCCAGCAGCTTCGGACAGTCTAGCAATCAGCCCCAGCATTTT
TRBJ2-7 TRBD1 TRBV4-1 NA CASSRGQDNSYEQYF TGCGCCAGCAGCCGTGGACAGGACAACTCCTACGAGCAGTACTTC
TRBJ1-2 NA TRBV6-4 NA CASSLDTEGSGAYTF TGTGCCAGCAGCTTGGACACCGAAGGTAGCGGGGCCTACACCTTC
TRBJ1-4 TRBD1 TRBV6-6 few CASSNIQGGEKLFF TGTGCCAGCAGCAACATACAGGGGGGAGAAAAACTGTTTTTT
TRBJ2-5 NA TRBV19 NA CASSTRAGGEETQYF TGTGCCAGTAGTACCCGGGCAGGCGGGGAAGAGACCCAGTACTTC
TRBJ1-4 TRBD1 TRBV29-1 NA CSGTGASNEKLFF TGCAGCGGCACAGGGGCCTCTAATGAAAAACTGTTTTTT
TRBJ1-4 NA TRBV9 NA CASSRQVNEKLFF TGTGCCAGCAGTCGACAGGTTAATGAAAAACTGTTTTTT
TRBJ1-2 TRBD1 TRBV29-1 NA CSVGQGRGYTF TGCAGCGTAGGACAGGGCCGTGGCTACACCTTC
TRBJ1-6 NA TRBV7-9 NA CASSSLKINSPLHF TGTGCCAGCAGCTCCCTAAAAATCAATTCACCCCTCCACTTT
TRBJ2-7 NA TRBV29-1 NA CSARTSQDSYEQYF TGCAGCGCCAGAACCTCCCAGGACAGCTACGAGCAGTACTTC
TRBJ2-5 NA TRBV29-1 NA CSGGKGETQYF TGCAGTGGGGGGAAGGGGGAGACCCAGTACTTC
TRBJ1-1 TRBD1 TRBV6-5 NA CASSYTGGNTEAFF TGTGCCAGCAGTTACACAGGGGGGAACACTGAAGCTTTCTTT
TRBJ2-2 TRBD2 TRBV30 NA CAWTGRGGTGELFF TGTGCCTGGACCGGGAGGGGGGGCACCGGGGAGCTGTTTTTT
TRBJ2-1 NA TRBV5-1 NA CASSLGVEGLGDNEQFF TGCGCCAGCAGCTTGGGGGTTGAGGGCCTGGGCGACAATGAGCAGTTCTTC
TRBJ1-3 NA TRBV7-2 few CASSLASRLPGNTIYF TGTGCCAGCAGCTTAGCGAGCAGGCTCCCGGGAAACACCATATATTTT
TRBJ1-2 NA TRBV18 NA CASSLGVDSGRNGYTF TGTGCCAGCTCACTAGGAGTCGACAGTGGAAGAAATGGCTACACCTTC
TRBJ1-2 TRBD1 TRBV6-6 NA CASSSSSGTVKYGYTF TGTGCCAGCAGTTCCTCGTCCGGGACAGTAAAATATGGCTACACCTTC
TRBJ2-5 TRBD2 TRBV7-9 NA CASSLAGDPQETQYF TGTGCCAGCAGCTTGGCGGGGGACCCCCAAGAGACCCAGTACTTC
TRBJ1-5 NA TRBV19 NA CAYLVGIQNQPQHF TGTGCCTACCTTGTGGGCATCCAAAATCAGCCCCAGCATTTT
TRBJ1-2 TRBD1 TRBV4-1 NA CASSQDPGQGDGYTF TGCGCCAGCAGCCAAGACCCAGGACAGGGGGATGGCTACACCTTC
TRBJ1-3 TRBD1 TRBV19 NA CASTPGQGSGNTIYF TGTGCCAGTACCCCGGGACAGGGATCGGGAAACACCATATATTTT
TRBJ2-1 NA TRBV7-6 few CASSDGTYNEQFF TGTGCCAGCAGCGACGGGACCTACAATGAGCAGTTCTTC
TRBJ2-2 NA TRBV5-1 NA CASSLLVDTGELFF TGCGCCAGCAGCTTGCTGGTAGACACCGGGGAGCTGTTTTTT
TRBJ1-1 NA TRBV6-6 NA CASISPGTEAFF TGTGCCAGCATCAGCCCGGGCACTGAAGCTTTCTTT
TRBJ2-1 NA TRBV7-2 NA CASSSGLLNEQFF TGTGCCAGCAGCTCGGGACTGCTAAATGAGCAGTTCTTC
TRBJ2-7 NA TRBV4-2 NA CASSQDGARVEQYF TGTGCCAGCAGCCAAGATGGGGCCAGGGTTGAGCAGTACTTC
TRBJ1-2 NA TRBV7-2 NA CASSLVIRGYGYTF TGTGCCAGCAGCCTCGTAATTCGGGGCTATGGCTACACCTTC
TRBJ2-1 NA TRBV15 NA CATSRASYRDEQFF TGTGCCACCAGCAGAGCTAGCTACAGGGATGAGCAGTTCTTC
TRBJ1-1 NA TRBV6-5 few CASRATGGPGLTFF TGTGCCAGCAGAGCGACAGGCGGACCGGGGTTAACTTTCTTT
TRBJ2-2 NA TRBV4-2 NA CASSPFAGTRNTGELFF TGTGCCAGCAGCCCGTTCGCGGGAACGAGGAACACCGGGGAGCTGTTTTTT
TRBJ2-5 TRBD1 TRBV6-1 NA CASSGDRYQETQYF TGTGCCAGCAGTGGGGACAGGTACCAAGAGACCCAGTACTTC
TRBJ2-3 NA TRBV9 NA CASSVIGTVLDTQYF TGTGCCAGCAGCGTTATCGGGACTGTGCTGGATACGCAGTATTTT
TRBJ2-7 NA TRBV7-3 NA CASSFSGQSYEQYF TGTGCCAGCAGCTTCTCGGGACAATCCTACGAGCAGTACTTC
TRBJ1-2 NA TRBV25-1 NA CASSGAGTNYGYTF TGTGCCAGCAGTGGAGCCGGGACAAACTATGGCTACACCTTC
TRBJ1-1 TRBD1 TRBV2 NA CASRERTGVNTEAFF TGTGCCAGCAGGGAGAGGACAGGAGTGAACACTGAAGCTTTCTTT
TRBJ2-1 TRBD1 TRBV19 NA CASSTGGNNEQFF TGTGCCAGTAGTACAGGGGGAAACAATGAGCAGTTCTTC